These T cell receptor beta chains were read from a single sample in a study of cytomegalovirus exposure and HLA in healthy donors. The assay was immunoSEQ multiplex PCR, and TCRdb's table has in-frame clones only and misses some. Among 150,000 to 200,000 clones listed, 65% to 90% were seen once. Sequences were obtained from PBMCs. These receptors were collected from a woman aged 50 to 65 in good health and CMV-seronegative. Each CDR3 is given with its conserved first and last residue. The order of the fields is clone size, D gene, V gene, J gene, CDR3 protein, CDR3 DNA. D genes are given only for firm matches. Only some rows state a clone size, as once, few, many or a class for expanded clones.

size: .
D: .
V: TRBV18
J: TRBJ2-3
CDR3: CASSPRAFLTSTDTQYF
DNA: TGTGCCAGCTCACCACGCGCCTTCTTAACTAGCACAGATACGCAGTATTTT

size: .
D: .
V: TRBV28
J: TRBJ2-5
CDR3: CASMRTHGVWETQYF
DNA: TGTGCCAGCATGCGGACACACGGAGTTTGGGAGACCCAGTACTTC

size: once
D: TRBD1
V: TRBV5-5
J: TRBJ1-4
CDR3: CASSPSSGGGSEKLFF
DNA: TGTGCCAGCAGCCCCAGTAGTGGAGGGGGCAGTGAAAAACTGTTTTTT

size: .
D: .
V: TRBV7-9
J: TRBJ1-1
CDR3: CASSLAFMNTEAFF
DNA: TGTGCCAGCAGCTTAGCGTTCATGAACACTGAAGCTTTCTTT

size: .
D: .
V: TRBV27
J: TRBJ2-7
CDR3: CASSSRQTPYEQYF
DNA: TGTGCCAGCAGTTCCCGTCAGACTCCCTACGAGCAGTACTTC

size: .
D: .
V: TRBV18
J: TRBJ2-1
CDR3: CASSPAGIYNEQFF
DNA: TGTGCCAGCTCACCGGCGGGAATCTACAATGAGCAGTTCTTC

size: .
D: .
V: TRBV28
J: TRBJ2-3
CDR3: CASRLGGVNTQYF
DNA: TGTGCCAGCAGGTTAGGGGGGGTGAATACGCAGTATTTT

size: .
D: TRBD2
V: TRBV5-1
J: TRBJ2-1
CDR3: CASSLEGVAGEYNEQFF
DNA: TGCGCCAGCAGCCTGGAGGGAGTAGCGGGGGAGTACAATGAGCAGTTCTTC

size: .
D: TRBD1
V: TRBV4-1
J: TRBJ1-2
CDR3: CASSLDRALYGYTF
DNA: TGCGCCAGCAGCTTAGACAGGGCCCTCTATGGCTACACCTTC

size: once
D: .
V: TRBV27
J: TRBJ1-5
CDR3: CASSLGELKPQHF
DNA: TGTGCCAGCAGTTTAGGGGAGTTGAAGCCCCAGCATTTT

size: .
D: TRBD1
V: TRBV7-9
J: TRBJ2-7
CDR3: CASSQQGQVGYEQYF
DNA: TGTGCCAGCAGCCAGCAGGGACAGGTGGGCTACGAGCAGTACTTC

size: once
D: TRBD1
V: TRBV27
J: TRBJ2-2
CDR3: CASSLRTGAVTGELFF
DNA: TGTGCCAGCAGCCTAAGGACAGGGGCCGTCACCGGGGAGCTGTTTTTT

size: .
D: TRBD1
V: TRBV28
J: TRBJ1-2
CDR3: CASSWGDSLWGYTF
DNA: TGTGCCAGCAGTTGGGGGGACAGCCTTTGGGGCTACACCTTC

size: .
D: .
V: TRBV4-1
J: TRBJ2-7
CDR3: CASSQEAVSFVIDHEQYF
DNA: TGCGCCAGCAGCCAAGAGGCAGTGTCCTTCGTTATCGATCACGAGCAGTACTTC

size: .
D: .
V: TRBV18
J: TRBJ2-1
CDR3: CASSPREGAYNEQFF
DNA: TGTGCCAGCTCACCACGAGAGGGGGCCTACAATGAGCAGTTCTTC

size: .
D: .
V: TRBV25-1
J: TRBJ2-3
CDR3: CASSERAGPTDTQYF
DNA: TGTGCCAGCAGTGAAAGGGCAGGGCCCACAGATACGCAGTATTTT

size: .
D: .
V: TRBV5-5
J: TRBJ1-5
CDR3: CASSLSKGDNQPQHF
DNA: TGTGCCAGCAGCTTGAGTAAGGGAGACAATCAGCCCCAGCATTTT

size: .
D: .
V: TRBV7-2
J: TRBJ2-7
CDR3: CASSARRNLYEQYF
DNA: TGTGCCAGCAGCGCCCGGAGAAATCTCTACGAGCAGTACTTC

size: .
D: .
V: TRBV27
J: TRBJ2-7
CDR3: CASSLSTTSTHEQYF
DNA: TGTGCCAGCAGTTTATCCACTACTAGCACGCACGAGCAGTACTTC

size: .
D: TRBD1
V: TRBV10-2
J: TRBJ1-3
CDR3: CASGRQGAPGNTIYF
DNA: TGCGCCAGCGGGCGGCAGGGGGCACCTGGAAACACCATATATTTT

size: .
D: TRBD2
V: TRBV18
J: TRBJ2-7
CDR3: CASSPPGGSHEQYF
DNA: TGTGCCAGCTCACCACCGGGAGGGTCGCACGAGCAGTACTTC

size: once
D: .
V: TRBV5-1
J: TRBJ2-3
CDR3: CASSLAPTADTQYF
DNA: TGCGCCAGCAGCTTGGCCCCCACGGCAGATACGCAGTATTTT

size: once
D: .
V: TRBV6-1
J: TRBJ2-5
CDR3: CASSEQTSLSETQYF
DNA: TGTGCCAGCAGTGAACAGACTAGTCTCTCAGAGACCCAGTACTTC

size: .
D: .
V: TRBV7-9
J: TRBJ2-1
CDR3: CASSQGEGRSRNEQFF
DNA: TGTGCCAGCAGCCAAGGCGAGGGGAGGTCGCGGAATGAGCAGTTCTTC

size: once
D: TRBD1
V: TRBV2
J: TRBJ1-1
CDR3: CASTGQIVSMVPEAFF
DNA: TGTGCCAGCACGGGACAGATCGTCTCCATGGTCCCTGAAGCTTTCTTT

size: .
D: .
V: TRBV28
J: TRBJ2-7
CDR3: CASSQVDIQQYF
DNA: TGTGCCAGCAGTCAGGTCGATATTCAGCAGTACTTC

size: .
D: TRBD2
V: TRBV11-3
J: TRBJ2-2
CDR3: CASSFLAGSGELFF
DNA: TGTGCCAGCAGCTTCTTAGCGGGGTCCGGGGAGCTGTTTTTT

size: .
D: .
V: TRBV5-6
J: TRBJ1-6
CDR3: CASSPGPKGGSPLHF
DNA: TGTGCCAGCAGCCCCGGACCCAAGGGAGGATCACCCCTCCACTTT

size: .
D: TRBD2
V: TRBV7-2
J: TRBJ2-2
CDR3: CASSLAGLGTGELFF
DNA: TGTGCCAGCAGCTTGGCGGGACTAGGGACCGGGGAGCTGTTTTTT

size: .
D: .
V: TRBV28
J: TRBJ1-2
CDR3: CASRTGQPPLTF
DNA: TGTGCCAGCAGAACCGGACAGCCTCCTCTCACCTTC

size: .
D: TRBD1
V: TRBV7-8
J: TRBJ2-7
CDR3: CASSLRDRDEQYF
DNA: TGTGCCAGCAGCCTCCGGGACAGGGACGAGCAGTACTTC

size: .
D: TRBD1
V: TRBV5-1
J: TRBJ2-5
CDR3: CASSGTGAPEETQYF
DNA: TGCGCCAGCAGCGGTACAGGGGCCCCCGAAGAGACCCAGTACTTC

size: .
D: .
V: TRBV5-1
J: TRBJ1-1
CDR3: CASSLGDRTLNTEAFF
DNA: TGCGCCAGCAGCTTGGGAGACAGGACCTTGAACACTGAAGCTTTCTTT

size: .
D: .
V: TRBV4-3
J: TRBJ2-3
CDR3: CASSQDFRGTDTQYF
DNA: TGCGCCAGCAGCCAAGATTTCAGGGGCACAGATACGCAGTATTTT

size: .
D: TRBD2
V: TRBV19
J: TRBJ2-1
CDR3: CASSMASGRGLGDEQFF
DNA: TGTGCCAGTAGTATGGCTAGCGGGAGGGGACTAGGTGATGAGCAGTTCTTC

size: .
D: TRBD2
V: TRBV5-1
J: TRBJ2-3
CDR3: CASSESGRNTDTQYF
DNA: TGCGCCAGCAGCGAGAGCGGGAGGAACACAGATACGCAGTATTTT

size: .
D: .
V: TRBV28
J: TRBJ2-4
CDR3: CASTQLGQGGKNIQYF
DNA: TGTGCCAGCACCCAATTAGGGCAGGGCGGCAAAAACATTCAGTACTTC

size: .
D: TRBD2
V: TRBV9
J: TRBJ2-1
CDR3: CASNDPGTSTFNEQFF
DNA: TGTGCCAGCAATGATCCCGGGACTAGTACCTTCAATGAGCAGTTCTTC

size: .
D: .
V: TRBV28
J: TRBJ2-7
CDR3: CASSLSSYEQYF
DNA: TGTGCCAGCAGTCTGAGCTCCTACGAGCAGTACTTC

size: .
D: .
V: TRBV29-1
J: TRBJ2-2
CDR3: CSVSSGNTGELFF
DNA: TGCAGCGTTAGTAGCGGGAACACCGGGGAGCTGTTTTTT

size: .
D: .
V: TRBV9
J: TRBJ1-5
CDR3: CASSVASQGQPQHF
DNA: TGTGCCAGCAGCGTAGCTTCCCAGGGACAGCCCCAGCATTTT

size: .
D: .
V: TRBV19
J: TRBJ1-2
CDR3: CASSPSAGDPYGYTF
DNA: TGTGCCAGTAGTCCGTCGGCGGGGGATCCTTATGGCTACACCTTC

size: few
D: TRBD1
V: TRBV28
J: TRBJ2-7
CDR3: CATRTGSYEQYF
DNA: TGTGCCACCAGGACAGGGAGCTACGAGCAGTACTTC

size: .
D: .
V: TRBV5-6
J: TRBJ2-7
CDR3: CASSLKVLAYEQYF
DNA: TGTGCCAGCAGCTTGAAGGTACTAGCCTACGAGCAGTACTTC

size: .
D: .
V: TRBV6-1
J: TRBJ2-7
CDR3: CASSEWNSRTYEQYF
DNA: TGTGCCAGCAGTGAATGGAATAGCAGAACTTACGAGCAGTACTTC

size: once
D: TRBD1
V: TRBV5-1
J: TRBJ2-7
CDR3: CASSWTGSSYEQYF
DNA: TGCGCCAGCAGCTGGACAGGGTCGTCCTACGAGCAGTACTTC

size: once
D: .
V: TRBV2
J: TRBJ1-6
CDR3: CASSEGLGQPGLSLHF
DNA: TGTGCCAGCAGTGAGGGACTCGGGCAGCCGGGACTCTCCCTCCACTTT

size: .
D: .
V: TRBV6-5
J: TRBJ2-7
CDR3: CASSYRTPSDEQYF
DNA: TGTGCCAGCAGTTATCGGACTCCCTCTGACGAGCAGTACTTC

size: .
D: .
V: TRBV7-9
J: TRBJ2-7
CDR3: CASSFTPDSFEQYF
DNA: TGTGCCAGCAGCTTTACCCCGGACAGTTTTGAGCAGTACTTC

size: .
D: TRBD2
V: TRBV27
J: TRBJ2-1
CDR3: CASSLSGTRALNEQFF
DNA: TGTGCCAGCAGTTTATCGGGGACTAGGGCACTCAATGAGCAGTTCTTC

size: .
D: TRBD1
V: TRBV27
J: TRBJ1-5
CDR3: CASSFLGGLNQPQHF
DNA: TGTGCCAGCAGTTTTCTAGGGGGCCTAAATCAGCCCCAGCATTTT

size: .
D: TRBD2
V: TRBV28
J: TRBJ2-7
CDR3: CASSSPRGKTSGRGYEQYF
DNA: TGTGCCAGCAGTTCCCCCCGGGGGAAGACTAGCGGGAGGGGCTACGAGCAGTACTTC

size: .
D: .
V: TRBV5-1
J: TRBJ1-2
CDR3: CASSLTGVNYGYTF
DNA: TGCGCCAGCAGCTTGACAGGCGTGAACTATGGCTACACCTTC

size: .
D: TRBD1
V: TRBV5-1
J: TRBJ2-4
CDR3: CASSSRTGGENIQYF
DNA: TGCGCCAGCAGCTCTCGGACAGGTGGGGAAAACATTCAGTACTTC

size: .
D: .
V: TRBV5-4
J: TRBJ2-5
CDR3: CASSLSADRDPEGVGETQYF
DNA: TGTGCCAGCAGCTTGAGCGCCGACAGGGATCCGGAGGGAGTAGGTGAGACCCAGTACTTC

size: .
D: .
V: TRBV7-9
J: TRBJ2-2
CDR3: CASSPILTGSTGELFF
DNA: TGTGCCAGCAGCCCAATATTGACAGGTAGCACCGGGGAGCTGTTTTTT

size: .
D: TRBD2
V: TRBV28
J: TRBJ2-3
CDR3: CASSLSLPSGITDTQYF
DNA: TGTGCCAGCAGTTTGTCCCTTCCTAGCGGGATCACAGATACGCAGTATTTT

size: .
D: .
V: TRBV5-1
J: TRBJ2-7
CDR3: CASSLGGEGGSSYEQYF
DNA: TGCGCCAGCAGCTTGGGGGGGGAGGGGGGAAGCTCCTACGAGCAGTACTTC

size: .
D: .
V: TRBV2
J: TRBJ2-3
CDR3: CASSDQRTLNTDTQYF
DNA: TGTGCCAGCAGCGACCAAAGAACACTAAACACAGATACGCAGTATTTT

size: .
D: TRBD2
V: TRBV9
J: TRBJ2-7
CDR3: CASSVGGGSTYEQYF
DNA: TGTGCCAGCAGCGTAGGGGGCGGGAGCACCTACGAGCAGTACTTC